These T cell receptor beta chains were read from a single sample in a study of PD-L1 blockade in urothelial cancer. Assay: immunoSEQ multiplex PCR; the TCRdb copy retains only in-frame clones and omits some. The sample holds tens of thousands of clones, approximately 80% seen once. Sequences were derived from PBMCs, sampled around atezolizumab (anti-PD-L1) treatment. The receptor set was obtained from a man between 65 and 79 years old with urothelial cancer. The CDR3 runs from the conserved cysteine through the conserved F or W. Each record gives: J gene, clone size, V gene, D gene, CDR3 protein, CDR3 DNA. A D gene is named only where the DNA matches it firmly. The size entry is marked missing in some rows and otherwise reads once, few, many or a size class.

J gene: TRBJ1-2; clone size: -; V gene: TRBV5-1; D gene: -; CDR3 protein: CASSLGEGGYTF; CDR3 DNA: TGCGCCAGCAGCTTGGGGGAGGGAGGCTACACCTTC
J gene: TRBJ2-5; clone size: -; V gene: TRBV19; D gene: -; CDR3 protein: CASSISGQQETQYF; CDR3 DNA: TGTGCCAGTAGTATATCAGGACAGCAAGAGACCCAGTACTTC
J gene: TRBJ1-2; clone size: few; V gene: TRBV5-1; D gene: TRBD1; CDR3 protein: CASSLEAGGVTNYGYTF; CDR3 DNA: TGCGCCAGCAGCTTGGAGGCAGGGGGAGTGACGAACTATGGCTACACCTTC
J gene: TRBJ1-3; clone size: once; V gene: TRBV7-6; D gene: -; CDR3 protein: CASSLAGGPSGNTIYF; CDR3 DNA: TGTGCCAGCAGCTTAGCTGGAGGACCCTCTGGAAACACCATATATTTT
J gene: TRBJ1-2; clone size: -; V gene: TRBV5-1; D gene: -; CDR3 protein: CASSPLGGGGYTF; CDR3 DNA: TGCGCCAGCAGCCCCTTGGGGGGTGGTGGCTACACCTTC
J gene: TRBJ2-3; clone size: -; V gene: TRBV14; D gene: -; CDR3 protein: CASSPFQRPTDTQYF; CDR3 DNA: TGTGCCAGCAGCCCGTTTCAGCGGCCCACAGATACGCAGTATTTT
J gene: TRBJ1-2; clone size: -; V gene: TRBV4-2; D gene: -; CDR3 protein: CASSQVGLDRADGYTF; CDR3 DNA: TGTGCCAGCAGCCAAGTGGGATTAGACAGAGCCGATGGCTACACCTTC
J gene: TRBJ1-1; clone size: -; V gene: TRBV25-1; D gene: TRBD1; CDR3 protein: CASSGPQGINTEAFF; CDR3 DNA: TGTGCCAGCAGTGGCCCACAGGGGATCAACACTGAAGCTTTCTTT
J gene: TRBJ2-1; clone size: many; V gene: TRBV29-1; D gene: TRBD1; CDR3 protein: CSVEDDRVIGNEQFF; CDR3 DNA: TGCAGCGTTGAAGACGACAGGGTGATCGGCAATGAGCAGTTCTTC
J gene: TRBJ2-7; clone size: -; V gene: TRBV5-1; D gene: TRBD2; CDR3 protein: CASSFPGTSGETYEQYF; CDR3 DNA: TGCGCCAGCAGCTTTCCCGGGACTAGCGGGGAGACCTACGAGCAGTACTTC
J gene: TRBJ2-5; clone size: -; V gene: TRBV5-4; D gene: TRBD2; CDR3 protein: CASTQGGGTRWETQYF; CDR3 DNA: TGTGCCAGCACCCAAGGGGGGGGGACTAGATGGGAGACCCAGTACTTC
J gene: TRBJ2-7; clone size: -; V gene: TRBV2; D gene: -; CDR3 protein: CASNRQGQSSYEQYF; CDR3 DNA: TGTGCCAGCAACCGGCAGGGGCAGAGCTCCTACGAGCAGTACTTC
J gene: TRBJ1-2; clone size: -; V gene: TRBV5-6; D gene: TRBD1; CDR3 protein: CASSADRGSYDYTF; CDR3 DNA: TGTGCCAGCAGCGCTGACAGGGGAAGCTATGACTACACCTTC
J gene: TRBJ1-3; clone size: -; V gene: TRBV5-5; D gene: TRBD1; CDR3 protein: CASVRGAGVSGNTIYF; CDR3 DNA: TGTGCCAGCGTCAGGGGGGCAGGGGTCTCTGGAAACACCATATATTTT
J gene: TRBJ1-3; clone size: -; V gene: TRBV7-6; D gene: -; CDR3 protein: CARTRSSGNTIYF; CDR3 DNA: TGTGCCAGGACACGAAGCTCTGGAAACACCATATATTTT
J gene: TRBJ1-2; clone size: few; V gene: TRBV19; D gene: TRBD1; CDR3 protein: CASSGGQGVFNYGYTF; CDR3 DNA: TGTGCCAGTAGCGGGGGACAGGGGGTTTTTAACTATGGCTACACCTTC
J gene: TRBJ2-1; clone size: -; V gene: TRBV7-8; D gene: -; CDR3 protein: CASSLMTRLHNEQFF; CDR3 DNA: TGTGCCAGCAGCTTAATGACTCGCTTACATAATGAGCAGTTCTTC
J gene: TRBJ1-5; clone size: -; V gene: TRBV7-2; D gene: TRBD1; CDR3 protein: CASRGQAEGPQHF; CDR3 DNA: TGTGCCAGCAGAGGACAGGCCGAGGGGCCCCAGCATTTT
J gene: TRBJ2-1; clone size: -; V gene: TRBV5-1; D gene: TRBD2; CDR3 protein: CASSSLAGGLAEQFF; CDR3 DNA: TGCGCCAGCAGCTCGTTAGCGGGGGGGCTCGCTGAGCAGTTCTTC
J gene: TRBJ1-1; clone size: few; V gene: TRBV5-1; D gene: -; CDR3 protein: CASRPTGTPNTEAFF; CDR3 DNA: TGCGCCAGCAGGCCCACCGGGACACCCAACACTGAAGCTTTCTTT
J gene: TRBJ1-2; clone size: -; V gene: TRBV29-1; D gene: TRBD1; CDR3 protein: CSARTGGGYGYTF; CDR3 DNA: TGCAGCGCTCGAACAGGGGGCGGCTATGGCTACACCTTC
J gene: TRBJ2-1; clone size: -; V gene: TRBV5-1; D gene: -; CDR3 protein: CASSLDNRVPQFF; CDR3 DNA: TGCGCCAGCAGCTTGGATAACAGGGTTCCGCAGTTCTTC
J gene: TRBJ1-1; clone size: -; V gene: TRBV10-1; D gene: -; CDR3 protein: CASSESSGNTEAFF; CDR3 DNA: TGCGCCAGCAGTGAGTCCTCAGGGAACACTGAAGCTTTCTTT
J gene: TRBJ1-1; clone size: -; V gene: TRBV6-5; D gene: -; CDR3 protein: CASSYGTLNTEAFF; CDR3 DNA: TGTGCCAGCAGTTACGGCACCTTGAACACTGAAGCTTTCTTT
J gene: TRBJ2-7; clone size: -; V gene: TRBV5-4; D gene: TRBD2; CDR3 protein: CASSSSSGISREQYF; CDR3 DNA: TGTGCCAGCAGCTCGAGTAGCGGGATATCGAGAGAGCAGTACTTC
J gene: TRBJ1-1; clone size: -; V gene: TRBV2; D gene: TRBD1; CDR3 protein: CASSRTGFTEAFF; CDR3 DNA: TGTGCCAGCAGTAGGACAGGGTTCACTGAAGCTTTCTTT
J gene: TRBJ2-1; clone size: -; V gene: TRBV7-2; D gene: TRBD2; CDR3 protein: CASRASGRFDNEQFF; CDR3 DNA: TGTGCCAGCCGGGCTAGCGGGAGGTTTGACAATGAGCAGTTCTTC
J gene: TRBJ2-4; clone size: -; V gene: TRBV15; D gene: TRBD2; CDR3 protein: CATSREAAGGPRAKNIQYF; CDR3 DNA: TGTGCCACCAGCAGAGAGGCGGCGGGAGGGCCGAGGGCCAAAAACATTCAGTACTTC
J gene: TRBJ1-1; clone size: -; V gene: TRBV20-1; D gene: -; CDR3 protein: CSAQVFGLAFF; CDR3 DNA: TGCAGTGCCCAGGTTTTCGGCTTGGCTTTCTTT